This TCR beta chain was identified during a study of regulatory T cells in long-lasting Graves disease. General observations from the study: Those with persistent disease had in common more public clonotypes (about 2,500) than new patients (about 970).

With iRepertoire HTBI primers and Arm-PCR of CDR3 regions, TCR beta libraries were built. TCRdb re-called the multiplex PCR reads with MiXCR, one entry per CDR3 protein. The sample includes approximately 440,000 distinct CDR3 sequences, 23% seen only once; the top ten take about a quarter. The table lists this clonotype with a few counts. Its cognate antigen is unknown. Time point described: persistent/refractory GD, antithyroid drugs over 5 years with positive TRAb. From PBMCs, RNA was extracted and then used to make the TCR library. CDR3 size: 12 residues. Germline CDR1 and CDR2: MNHEY and SVGEGT. Trimming stripped 0 bases from V and 7 bases from J, with 7 bases between.

The rearrangement links TRBV6-2 or TRBV6-3 to TRBJ2-7; D remains ambiguous. The sequencing used peripheral blood mononuclear cells (PBMCs), collected when the disease was refractory, from a patient treated with antithyroid drugs. The sequence came from a female donor with Graves disease. Here the CDR3 reads CASSYSVGEQYF. The CDR3 region has the DNA TGTGCCAGCAGTTACTCTGTGGGGGAGCAGTACTTC.